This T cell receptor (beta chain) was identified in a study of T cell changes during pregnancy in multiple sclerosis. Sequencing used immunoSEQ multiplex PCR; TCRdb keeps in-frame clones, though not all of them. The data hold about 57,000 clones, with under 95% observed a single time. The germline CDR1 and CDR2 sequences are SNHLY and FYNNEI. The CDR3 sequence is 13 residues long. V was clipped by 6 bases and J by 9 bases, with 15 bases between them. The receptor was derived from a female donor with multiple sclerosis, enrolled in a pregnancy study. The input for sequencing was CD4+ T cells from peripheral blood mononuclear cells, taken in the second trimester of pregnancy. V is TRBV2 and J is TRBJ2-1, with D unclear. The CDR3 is CASRTQRQGEQFF. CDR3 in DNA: TGTGCCAGCAGAACCCAGAGGCAAGGTGAGCAGTTCTTC.